This TCR beta chain was sequenced during a study of cytomegalovirus exposure and HLA in healthy donors. Whole-study context: Unique TCRs numbering roughly 85 million, obtained from HLA-typed donors, made up an early data release. When 398 donors were genotyped, roughly four fifths of them were found to fall in the Caucasian-associated ancestry cluster.

As regards this clone: Its antigen is still unknown.

Points from the study as a whole: Earlier findings revealed that most TCR beta V segments proved productive either about 87% or about 30% of the time.

The V segment lost 2 bases and the J segment 2 bases; nucleotides outside the gene matches: 21. Germline CDR1 is SNHLY and CDR2 is FYNNEI. This CDR3 has 21 residues. Among the donors, all were healthy bone marrow donors. A multiplex PCR was run with 60 Vbeta primers and 13 Jbeta primers. The assay was immunoSEQ multiplex PCR, and TCRdb's table has in-frame clones only and misses some. The sample carries about 140,000 clones, about 85% recorded once. Input material: PBMCs. J is TRBJ2-7 and V is TRBV2, with 10 bases aligning to TRBD2. The origin of this receptor is a female donor in good health and CMV-seronegative. The CDR3 bases are TGTGCCAGCAGTGAACAGGTTTCGAATAGGCTAGCGGGGGACGAGACCTACGAGCAGTACTTC. This translates into CASSEQVSNRLAGDETYEQYF.